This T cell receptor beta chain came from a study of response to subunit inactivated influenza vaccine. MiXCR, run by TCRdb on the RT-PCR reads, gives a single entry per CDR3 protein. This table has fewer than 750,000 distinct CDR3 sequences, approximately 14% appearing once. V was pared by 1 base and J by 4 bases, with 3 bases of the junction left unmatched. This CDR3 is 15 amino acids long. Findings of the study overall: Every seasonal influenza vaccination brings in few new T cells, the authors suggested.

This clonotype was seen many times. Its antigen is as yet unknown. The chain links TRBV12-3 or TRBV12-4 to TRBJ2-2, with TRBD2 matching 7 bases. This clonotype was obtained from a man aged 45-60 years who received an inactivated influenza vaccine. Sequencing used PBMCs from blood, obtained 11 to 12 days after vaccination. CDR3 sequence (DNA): TGTGCCAGCAGTTTAGATGGCGGGGGCACCGGGGAGCTGTTTTTT. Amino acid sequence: CASSLDGGGTGELFF.